Listed below are T cell receptor beta chains from one sample, sequenced in a study of molecular identifiers for immune sequencing clone quantification. TCRdb redid the calling of the PCR reads with MiXCR, one entry per CDR3 protein. The sample lists 40,000 to 45,000 distinct CDR3 sequences; 19% were seen once. The sample comprised naive CD8+ T cells from blood, with Jurkat cell RNA spiked in. These receptors were collected from a human donor in good health. Some libraries in this study had Jurkat cell RNA spiked in. Each CDR3 is given with its conserved first and last residue. D genes are given only for firm matches. Expanded clones get a size class; other rows say once, few or many, or leave the size out.

>TRBV4-3|TRBJ2-7|TRBD1|many
TGCGCCAGCAGCCAAGGCCCGGGACAGGGTTACGAGCAGTACTTC
CASSQGPGQGYEQYF
>TRBV25-1|TRBJ2-1|-|-
TGTGCCAGCAGTGAAATTTCGGAAAGCTCCTACAATGAGCAGTTCTTC
CASSEISESSYNEQFF
>TRBV2|TRBJ1-3|-|many
TGTGCCAGCGATCAGCCTGCCGGACGGATCATCTCTGGAAACACCATATATTTT
CASDQPAGRIISGNTIYF
>TRBV6-5|TRBJ1-3|-|many
TGTGCCAGCAGTTACTCGGCAGCCTACTCTGGAAACACCATATATTTT
CASSYSAAYSGNTIYF
>TRBV28|TRBJ2-3|-|-
TGTGCCAGCGGCGCGAGAACTGCACCCGATACGCAGTATTTT
CASGARTAPDTQYF
>TRBV7-8|TRBJ2-7|TRBD1|many
TGTGCCAGCACCATCCGGGACAGGATCTACGAGCAGTACTTC
CASTIRDRIYEQYF
>TRBV20-1|TRBJ1-1|TRBD1|many
TGCAGTGCTGGCATAACCGGGACAGGGAGGTTCACTGAAGCTTTCTTT
CSAGITGTGRFTEAFF
>TRBV20-1|TRBJ2-7|-|many
TGCAGTGCTAGAGTGGGCTACGAGCAGTACTTC
CSARVGYEQYF
>TRBV19|TRBJ2-7|TRBD1|many
TGTGCCAGTAGTCCGACAGGGCCTCCGTTGAGCGAGCAGTACTTC
CASSPTGPPLSEQYF
>TRBV6-2/TRBV6-3|TRBJ2-3|TRBD2|many
TGTGCCAGCAGTTTCCGACTAGCCACAGATACGCAGTATTTT
CASSFRLATDTQYF
>TRBV7-6|TRBJ1-1|-|-
TGTGCCAGCAGCTATAACCGAAACACTGAAGCTTTCTTT
CASSYNRNTEAFF
>TRBV7-9|TRBJ2-2|-|many
TGTGCCAGCAGCTTAGCGCTCGGGACCGGGGAGCTGTTTTTT
CASSLALGTGELFF
>TRBV5-6|TRBJ2-7|TRBD2|many
TGTGCCAGCAGATCCTTAGCGGGGGGGCCCTACGAGCAGTACTTC
CASRSLAGGPYEQYF
>TRBV6-5|TRBJ1-1|-|many
TGTGCCAGCAGTTACGGCGAGCTCGACACTGAAGCTTTCTTT
CASSYGELDTEAFF
>TRBV29-1|TRBJ2-7|TRBD1|many
TGCAGCGTCCGGACAGGGTCCTACGAGCAGTACTTC
CSVRTGSYEQYF
>TRBV28|TRBJ1-1|-|many
TGTGCCAGCAGTTATCAGGTGCGAGCTTTCTTT
CASSYQVRAFF
>TRBV5-5|TRBJ2-7|-|many
TGTGCCAGCAGCTTGGTTTCAGGCGGATCCGACGAGCAGTACTTC
CASSLVSGGSDEQYF
>TRBV10-3|TRBJ2-4|TRBD2|-
TGTGCCATCAGTGAGTCGAGCGGGAGGATGGCTGTAAGCATTCAGTACTTC
CAISESSGRMAVSIQYF
>TRBV28|TRBJ2-7|-|many
TGTGCCAGCAGTTCCTGGACAGAGCCAGCCTACGAGCAGTACTTC
CASSSWTEPAYEQYF
>TRBV6-6|TRBJ2-7|-|many
TGTGCCAGCAGTTACCTCGAGGGCCACGAGCAGTACTTC
CASSYLEGHEQYF
>TRBV4-1|TRBJ2-7|TRBD1|many
TGCGCCAGCAGCCAGCGACAGGGGCCTTCCTACGAGCAGTACTTC
CASSQRQGPSYEQYF
>TRBV12-3/TRBV12-4|TRBJ2-5|-|many
TGTGCCAGCAGTCACAGGGGCCGGGGGGAGACCCAGTACTTC
CASSHRGRGETQYF
>TRBV5-4|TRBJ2-3|-|many
TGTGCCAGCAGCACGTATGGGGGAAACACAGATACGCAGTATTTT
CASSTYGGNTDTQYF
>TRBV30|TRBJ1-1|-|-
TGTGCCTGGATCCCGGCAGGAGAGCTGGGCACTGAAGCTTTCTTT
CAWIPAGELGTEAFF
>TRBV5-6|TRBJ1-5|-|many
TGTGCCAGCAGCTTGAAGCAGGGTGGAGGTCAGCCCCAGCATTTT
CASSLKQGGGQPQHF
>TRBV7-2|TRBJ2-7|TRBD2|many
TGTGCCAGCAGCCTAACGGGGGGGGCGCATCTCGAGCAGTACTTC
CASSLTGGAHLEQYF
>TRBV29-1|TRBJ2-3|-|many
TGCAGCGTTGAAAGTCTAGAAGGTAGCAGTAGCACAGATACGCAGTATTTT
CSVESLEGSSSTDTQYF
>TRBV12-3/TRBV12-4|TRBJ2-3|TRBD2|many
TGTGCCAGCAGTCCAACCCTAGCGGGGGGGTCAGATACGCAGTATTTT
CASSPTLAGGSDTQYF
>TRBV4-3|TRBJ2-7|TRBD2|many
TGCGCCAGCAGCCCAGGAACGGGGGGCTACGAGCAGTACTTC
CASSPGTGGYEQYF
>TRBV27|TRBJ1-4|TRBD1|many
TGTGCCAGCAGTCTACAGGGGTCTGAAAAACTGTTTTTT
CASSLQGSEKLFF
>TRBV14|TRBJ1-2|TRBD1|many
TGTGCCAGCAGCCAAACTGGGACAGCGAACTATGGCTACACCTTC
CASSQTGTANYGYTF